The following is a T cell receptor (beta chain) sequence with its context. The authors' processing: By means of reference gene primer amplification, nucleated cell counts were estimated. TCRdb's copy holds only in-frame clones and misses some; the assay was immunoSEQ multiplex PCR. V, J and clone size are taken as reported in that table, and D and trimming were inferred from the DNA itself. The table records more than 95,000 clones, about four fifths of them present only once. This record belongs to a study of blood T cell repertoires in COVID-19. The wider study: Samples taken during acute and convalescent COVID-19 were collected in the United States, Italy and Spain. Sources were T cells, B-cell-depleted T cells, or PBMCs; the material itself was cDNA or gDNA.

V shed 6 bases and J 0 bases; nucleotides not matched to a gene: 8. The CDR3 is 16 residues long. Germline CDR1 LNHDA, CDR2 SQIVND (reference sequence). The sequencing input was peripheral blood. This TCR was sampled from a man aged 35 to 55 with active or convalescent COVID-19. The chain carries TRBV19 and TRBJ2-3, with 8 positions matching TRBD2. CDR3 in DNA: TGTGCCAGTAGAAGGGAAGCGGGGGCTAGCACAGATACGCAGTATTTT. Translated: CASRREAGASTDTQYF.